This paragraph covers one TCR beta chain sequence. Method: immunoSEQ multiplex PCR; TCRdb's copy keeps in-frame clones and lacks some. The table records about 640,000 clones, approximately 75% of them present only once. The sample is drawn from a study of shared clonotypes between healthy human individuals. This TCR derives from a woman aged 30 to 39 in good health. The sample consisted of memory CD4+ T cells sorted from blood. Subset given: CD45RA-negative fraction.

CDR3 sequence (DNA): TGTGCCTGGAGCGTAACAGGAACGTTGAGTAATTCACCCCTCCACTTT. This translates into CAWSVTGTLSNSPLHF. The V gene is TRBV30, the J gene TRBJ1-6; possibly TRBD1 for D (5 bases). The CDR3 extends over 16 amino acids. The V gene's germline CDR1 is GTSNPN and CDR2 SVGIG (reference sequence). Trimming shortened V by 3 bases and J by 6 bases, and 18 bases separated the two germline ends.